Sequencing of this T cell receptor (beta chain) was carried out in a study of T cell changes during pregnancy in multiple sclerosis. Per the germline V gene, CDR1 is SGHNT and CDR2 is YYREEE (reference sequence). The ends were cut back, 6 bases at V and 2 bases at J, with 17 bases in the middle. The CDR3 length is 15 residues. Produced via immunoSEQ multiplex PCR; TCRdb's table is partial and in-frame only. The repertoire has tens of thousands of clones, about nine tenths of them found once; the top ten carry just over 0.55%. This rearrangement joins TRBV5-4 to TRBJ2-5, with D perhaps matching TRBD1 (5 bases). Sequenced here: CD4+ T cells from peripheral blood mononuclear cells, sampled after pregnancy. The TCR comes from a female donor with multiple sclerosis, enrolled in a pregnancy study. CDR3 residues: CASNSQGAVQETQYF. As DNA, the CDR3 is TGTGCCAGCAACTCCCAAGGGGCAGTACAAGAGACCCAGTACTTC. Filled out from reference TRBV5-4 and TRBJ2-5, the complete variable domain reads ETGVTQSPTHLIKTRGQQVTLRCSSQSGHNTVSWYQQALGQGPQFIFQYYREEENGRGNFPPRFSGLQFPNYSSELNVNALELDDSALYLCASNSQGAVQETQYFGPGTRLLVL.